This TCR beta chain originates from a study of post-analysis software for immune sequencing data. Study overall: Progressive-relapsing, secondary progressive and relapsing-remitting multiple sclerosis were among the disease courses included. Study-level results: Clustering by F measure revealed strong co-clustering among samples prepared together in one batch. Relative to controls, patients had 4 or 5 TRBV segments at higher frequency, with TRBV5-6, TRBV5-1 and TRBV20-1 among these.

Unique molecular identifiers had been added to the TCR beta cDNA libraries. Starting from about 0.94 to 9.7 million T cells, the study yielded 500,000 or so cDNA molecules. Each CDR3 protein is one row after TCRdb ran MiXCR on the PCR reads. The table includes about 430,000 distinct CDR3 sequences, about 40% detected once. CDR3 length: 13 amino acids. Between the trimmed V and J ends, which lost 0 bases and 7 bases, there was a span of 10 bases. In germline, CDR1 is SEHNR, CDR2 FQNEAQ (reference sequence). As to this clonotype: Its target is not known.

Material: blood. The chain links TRBV7-9 to TRBJ2-7, with unresolved D. The sequence was obtained from a girl aged 2 to 10 with multiple sclerosis. The CDR3 DNA is TGTGCCAGCAGCTTAGCAGGAATGAGGGAGCAGTACTTC. This sequence encodes CASSLAGMREQYF.